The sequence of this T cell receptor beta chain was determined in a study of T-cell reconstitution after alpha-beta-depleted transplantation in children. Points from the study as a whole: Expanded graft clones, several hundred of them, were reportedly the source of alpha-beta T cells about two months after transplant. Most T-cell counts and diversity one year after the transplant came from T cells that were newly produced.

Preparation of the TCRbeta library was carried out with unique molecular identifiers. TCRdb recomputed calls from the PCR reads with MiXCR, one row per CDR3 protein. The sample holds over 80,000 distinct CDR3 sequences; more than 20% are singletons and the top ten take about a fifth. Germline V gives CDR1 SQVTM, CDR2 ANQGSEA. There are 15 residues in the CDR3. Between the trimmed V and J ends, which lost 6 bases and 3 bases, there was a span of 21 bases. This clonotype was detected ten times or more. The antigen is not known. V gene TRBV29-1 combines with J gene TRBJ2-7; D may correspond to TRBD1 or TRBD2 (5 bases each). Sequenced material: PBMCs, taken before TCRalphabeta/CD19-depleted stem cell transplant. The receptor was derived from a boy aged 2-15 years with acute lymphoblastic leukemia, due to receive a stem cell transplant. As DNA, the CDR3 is TGCAGCGTCGGAAAGACGAGGGGTGCGTTCTACGAGCAGTACTTC. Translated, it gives CSVGKTRGAFYEQYF.